This section outlines one T cell receptor (beta chain) sequence together with its context. At survey level, the immunoSEQ assay was run in its v3.0 version. Data came from immunoSEQ multiplex PCR; TCRdb stores just in-frame clones and leaves some out. This repertoire shows roughly 25,000 clones, 65% to 90% found once; its top ten account for 2% to 2.5%. This specimen belongs to a study of long-term antiretroviral therapy in people with HIV. The CDR3 covers 15 residues. V was trimmed by 11 bases and J by 11 bases, leaving 27 bases between them. This TCR was recovered from a man aged 45-60 years with HIV. This chain joins TRBV23-1 and TRBJ1-4; possible D gene TRBD1, 6 bases. TRBV23-1 is recorded as an ORF, its role being uncertain. The sample in question was unsorted PBMCs, obtained 3 years after starting antiretroviral therapy. CDR3 in amino acids: CAYDRGGGPLGKLFF. DNA of the CDR3: TGCGCCTACGATCGAGGGGGGGGGCCCCTTGGGAAACTGTTTTTT.